These 22 T cell receptor beta chains share one sample of origin, sequenced in a study of metastatic and nonmetastatic thyroid tumors. From the PCR reads, TCRdb re-called clones with MiXCR. The top ten hold around 4.5% of the sample, which has tens of thousands of clones, roughly 17% seen once. Thyroid surgery was preceded by no treatment in any patient. The sequenced sample was blood. The receptor set was obtained from a female donor with papillary thyroid cancer or a benign thyroid nodule (not recorded which). Some clones in this sample may be carry-over from other donors' samples.

There are many counts of this clone. In this CDR3 the conserved last residue, phenylalanine or tryptophan, is missing, so a read error is likely. This chain connects TRBV5-1 to TRBJ2-3, with D possibly being TRBD2 (6 bases). Germline values: CDR1 SGHRS, CDR2 YFSETQ. Trimming cost V 0 bases and J 6 bases, with 14 bases left between them. The CDR3 has 15 amino acids. The CDR3 DNA reads as TGCGCCAGCAGCTTGGTCGGGAGTAGAGCGGATACGCAGTATTCT. It translates to CASSLVGSRADTQYS.

This clone was counted only a few times. The CDR3 sequence is CASSQPTRPKHF. In DNA form, the CDR3 reads TGTGCCAGCAGTCAACCAACCCGACCCAAGCATTTT. The V call is TRBV12-3 or TRBV12-4, the J call TRBJ1-5; no clear D. This CDR3 has 12 residues. The V end was cut by 5 bases, the J end by 14 bases, with 16 bases between.

This clone was seen at least ten times. The V gene is TRBV9, the J gene TRBJ2-2, with 9 bases matching TRBD1. The J segment lost 0 bases and the V segment lost 3 bases, leaving 6 bases of the junction unmatched. The germline V gene has CDR1 SGDLS and CDR2 YYNGEE. The CDR3 is 17 residues long. The CDR3 sequence: CASSAKGQGANTGELFF. The CDR3 nucleotides read TGTGCCAGCAGCGCAAAGGGACAGGGAGCGAACACCGGGGAGCTGTTTTTT.

In this sample, this clone turned up many times. The rearrangement joins TRBV4-2 to TRBJ2-2; TRBD2 matches 14 bases. After removal of 2 bases from V and 4 bases from J, the junction contained 6 bases not matched to a gene. CDR3 size: 18 residues. Per the germline V gene, CDR1 is LGHNA and CDR2 is YNFKEQ. Here the CDR3 DNA reads TGTGCCAGCAGCCAAACCGGACTAGCGGGAGGATTCACCGGGGAGCTGTTTTTT. Translating it yields CASSQTGLAGGFTGELFF.

The chain is built from TRBV19 and TRBJ2-7, with TRBD2 matching over 7 bases. V was pared by 7 bases and J by 10 bases, with 13 bases of the junction left unmatched. The CDR3 has 13 amino acids. Germline lookup yields CDR1 LNHDA and CDR2 SQIVND (reference sequence). CDR3 sequence reads: CASTPLSGSDQYF. The DNA for the CDR3 is TGTGCCAGTACTCCCCTTAGCGGGTCCGATCAGTACTTC.

This chain uses TRBV29-1 with TRBJ2-7; D might be TRBD2 (5 bases). CDR1 and CDR2 (germline): SQVTM, ANQGSEA. The CDR3 runs to 13 residues. V lost 4 bases and J 0 bases, leaving 10 bases between the germline ends. The CDR3 nucleotides read TGCAGCGTTGTGCGGGCCAGCTCCTACGAGCAGTACTTC. Its protein product is CSVVRASSYEQYF.

Worth noting for this clone: Compared with germline, one end of the junction differs, possibly owing to a read error. The V and J genes are TRBV30 and TRBJ2-5; D unresolved. The length of the CDR3 is 13 residues. Germline lookup yields CDR1 GTSNPN and CDR2 SVGIG (reference sequence). The CDR3 here is CVWALALQETQYF. The CDR3 DNA follows: TGTGTCTGGGCCTTGGCCTTACAAGAGACCCAGTACTTC.

This clone came up many times. J is TRBJ1-3 and V is TRBV5-1, with D maybe TRBD1 (5 bases). The V gene lost 0 bases and the J gene lost 4 bases, with 14 bases spanning the gap. Germline V gene lookup returns CDR1 SGHRS and CDR2 YFSETQ. The CDR3 is 16 amino acids. CDR3 loop: CASSLVQGRFGNTIYF. CDR3 DNA: TGCGCCAGCAGCTTGGTGCAGGGACGGTTCGGAAACACCATATATTTT.

The chain combines TRBV5-1 with TRBJ2-1; D is possibly TRBD1 (6 bases). The CDR3 sequence is 15 residues long. Germline values: CDR1 SGHRS, CDR2 YFSETQ. Deletions cut 3 bases from V and 6 bases from J, with 16 bases between. As DNA, the CDR3 is TGCGCCAGCAGCTCGTTAACAGGGTTTGTCAATGAGCAGTTCTTC. It is translated as CASSSLTGFVNEQFF.

This clone was observed at least ten times. The J gene is TRBJ2-7, the V gene TRBV4-1; weak D call: TRBD2 (5 bases). CDR1 and CDR2 from the germline V gene are MGHRA and YSYEKL. Trimming stripped 0 bases from V and 4 bases from J, with 16 bases between. The CDR3 has 16 amino acids. The CDR3 sequence is CASSQDPREDKYEQYF. CDR3 DNA: TGCGCCAGCAGCCAAGATCCCCGGGAAGATAAATACGAGCAGTACTTC.

This clone was found many times. The rearrangement uses TRBV7-3 and TRBJ2-1, with D possibly being TRBD2 (6 bases). From germline, CDR1 is SGHTA and CDR2 FQGTGA. The CDR3 loop spans 15 amino acids. V was clipped by 5 bases and J by 1 base, with 12 bases between them. The CDR3 loop is CASSPSGVSYNEQFF. DNA for the CDR3: TGTGCCAGCAGCCCATCGGGGGTTTCCTACAATGAGCAGTTCTTC.

The CDR3 region is CASSQDTANEQFF. CDR3 DNA: TGTGCCAGCAGCCAAGATACCGCCAATGAGCAGTTCTTC. The chain employs TRBV4-2 and TRBJ2-1; D is undetermined. Trimming took off 0 bases at V and 6 bases at J, with 6 bases between the two ends. The CDR3 totals 13 residues. Germline-derived CDR1 and CDR2 are LGHNA and YNFKEQ.

This clone was seen only once. Germline is not matched at one junction end, which may reflect a read error. The V call is TRBV9, the J call TRBJ1-1, with a possible D match to TRBD1 (5 bases). Germline V lookup: CDR1 SGDLS, CDR2 YYNGEE. The CDR3 extends over 16 amino acids. The CDR3 reads CASSPPGQGLKTETFF. The CDR3 region has the DNA TGTGCCAGCAGCCCCCCTGGGCAGGGACTGAAAACTGAAACTTTCTTT.

This clone was seen ten or more times. The chain uses TRBV14 and TRBJ2-3; D possibly corresponds to TRBD2 (5 bases). Trimming pared 1 base from V and 0 bases from J, leaving 5 bases between. The germline CDR1 and CDR2 sequences are SGHDN and FVKESK. CDR3 length: 14 residues. The CDR3 DNA follows: TGTGCCAGCAGCCAAGGAGGGAGCACAGATACGCAGTATTTT. Its protein product is CASSQGGSTDTQYF.

This clone was recorded at least ten times. The chain employs TRBV11-2 and TRBJ2-7; no definite D call. Deletions cut 5 bases from V and 3 bases from J, with 14 bases between. The CDR3 consists of 14 residues. CDR1 is SGHAT, CDR2 FQNNGV, per germline. The DNA for the CDR3 is TGTGCCAGCAGCCCGGGCGTTCTGGGCTACGAGCAGTACTTC. Translation gives CASSPGVLGYEQYF.

This clone was detected many times. The chain joins TRBV10-3 to TRBJ2-3; 16 bases are shared with TRBD2. V gave up 4 bases and J gave up 2 bases; unmatched junction bases: 3. The CDR3 is 17 amino acids. Germline loops: CDR1 ENHRY, CDR2 SYGVKD. CDR3 amino acids: CAISGGLAGGDTDTQYF. The CDR3 bases are TGTGCCATCAGTGGGGGACTAGCGGGAGGGGACACAGATACGCAGTATTTT.

This chain links TRBV30 with TRBJ1-5, with unresolved D. The CDR3 is 15 amino acids. The germline V gene has CDR1 GTSNPN and CDR2 SVGIG (reference sequence). V dropped 6 bases and J dropped 2 bases, with 17 bases sitting between them. CDR3 coding DNA: TGTGCCTGCGAAACGGGTTTCCTCGGCAATCAGCCCCAGCATTTT. It codes for CACETGFLGNQPQHF.

This clone showed up many times. Its ends do not fully match the called genes, so a read error is possible. This CDR3 is CASSPLAGGYSEQFF. The CDR3 coding sequence is TGTGCCAGCAGTCCGCTAGCGGGAGGCTACAGCGAGCAGTTTTTC. The gene calls are TRBV27 and TRBJ2-1; 11 bases fit TRBD2. This CDR3 has 15 amino acids. The V gene's germline CDR1 is MNHEY and CDR2 SMNVEV (reference sequence).

There are many counts of this clone. This chain joins TRBV5-4 and TRBJ2-5; no firm D call. The CDR3 contains 14 residues. The V gene lost 0 bases and the J gene lost 1 base, with 7 bases spanning the gap. In germline, CDR1 is SGHNT, CDR2 YYREEE (reference sequence). The CDR3 DNA reads TGTGCCAGCAGCTTGGGGGGATCCCAAGAGACCCAGTACTTC. This sequence encodes CASSLGGSQETQYF.

In this sample, this clone turned up many times. The chain carries TRBV2 and TRBJ1-4; the D is unclear. Germline-derived CDR1 and CDR2 are SNHLY and FYNNEI. The CDR3 has 14 residues. Trimming shortened V by 2 bases and J by 7 bases, and 11 bases separated the two germline ends. This CDR3 reads CASSERAVTEKLFF. The CDR3 nucleotides read TGTGCCAGCAGTGAAAGGGCAGTCACTGAAAAACTGTTTTTT.

This clone is medium-sized (0.01 to 0.1%) within its sample. The chain carries TRBV11-2 and TRBJ2-7; D is ambiguous. In germline, CDR1 is SGHAT, CDR2 FQNNGV. CDR3 size: 12 residues. Deletions cut 6 bases from V and 4 bases from J, with 10 bases between. CDR3 bases: TGTGCCAGCAGTAGGCCAACATACGAGCAGTACTTC. It yields the protein CASSRPTYEQYF. The full variable domain, completed using reference TRBV11-2 and TRBJ2-7, is EAGVAQSPRYKIIEKRQSVAFWCNPISGHATLYWYQQILGQGPKLLIQFQNNGVVDDSQLPKDRFSAERLKGVDSTLKIQPAKLEDSAVYLCASSRPTYEQYFGPGTRLTVT.

This clone was observed at least ten times. The chain joins TRBV16 to TRBJ1-1; 7 bases map to TRBD1. The CDR3 totals 14 residues. After removal of 4 bases from V and 8 bases from J, the junction contained 10 bases not matched to a gene. From germline, CDR1 is KGHSY and CDR2 FQNENV. The CDR3 sequence: CASSPSGGGVEAFF. CDR3 coding DNA: TGTGCCAGCAGCCCATCGGGAGGGGGCGTAGAAGCTTTCTTT.